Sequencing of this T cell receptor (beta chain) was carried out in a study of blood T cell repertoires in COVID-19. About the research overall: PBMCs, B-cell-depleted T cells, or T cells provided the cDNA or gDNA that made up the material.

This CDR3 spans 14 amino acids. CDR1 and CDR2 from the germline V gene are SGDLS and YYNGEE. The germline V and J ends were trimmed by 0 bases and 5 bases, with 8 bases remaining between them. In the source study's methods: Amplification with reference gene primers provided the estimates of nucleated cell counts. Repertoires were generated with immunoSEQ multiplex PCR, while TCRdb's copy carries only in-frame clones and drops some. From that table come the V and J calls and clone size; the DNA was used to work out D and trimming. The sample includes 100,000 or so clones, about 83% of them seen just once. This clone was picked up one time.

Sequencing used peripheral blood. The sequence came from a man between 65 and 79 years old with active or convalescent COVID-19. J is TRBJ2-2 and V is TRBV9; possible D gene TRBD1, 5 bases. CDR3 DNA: TGTGCCAGCAGCGTAGAGGGGCGGACCGGGGAGCTGTTTTTT. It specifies CASSVEGRTGELFF.